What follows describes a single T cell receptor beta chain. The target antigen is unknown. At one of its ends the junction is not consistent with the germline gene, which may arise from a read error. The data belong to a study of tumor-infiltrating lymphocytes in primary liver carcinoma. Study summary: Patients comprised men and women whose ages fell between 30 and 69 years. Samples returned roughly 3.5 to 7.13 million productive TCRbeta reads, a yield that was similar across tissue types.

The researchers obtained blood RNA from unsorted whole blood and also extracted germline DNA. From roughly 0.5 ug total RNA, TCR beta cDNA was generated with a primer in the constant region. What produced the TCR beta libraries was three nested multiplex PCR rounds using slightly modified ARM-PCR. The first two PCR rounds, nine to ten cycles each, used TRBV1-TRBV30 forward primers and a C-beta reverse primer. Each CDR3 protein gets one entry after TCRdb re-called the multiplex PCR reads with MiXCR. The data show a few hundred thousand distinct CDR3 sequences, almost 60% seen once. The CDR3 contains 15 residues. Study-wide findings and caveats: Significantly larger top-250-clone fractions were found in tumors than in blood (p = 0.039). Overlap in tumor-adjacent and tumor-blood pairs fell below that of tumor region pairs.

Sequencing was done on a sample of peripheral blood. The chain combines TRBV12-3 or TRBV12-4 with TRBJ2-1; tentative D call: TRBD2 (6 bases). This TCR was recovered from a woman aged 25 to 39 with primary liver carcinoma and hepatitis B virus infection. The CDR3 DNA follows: TGTGCTAGCAACCTGTCCGGGATTAGCGGACTTGAGCAGTTCTTC. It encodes CASNLSGISGLEQFF.